Listed here are 5 T cell receptor beta chains from one sample, sequenced in a study of cytomegalovirus exposure and HLA in healthy donors. The PCR made use of 60 Vbeta and 13 Jbeta primers. Using immunoSEQ multiplex PCR, the repertoire was profiled, and TCRdb retains in-frame clones only, with some absent. Of 70,000 to 90,000 clones listed, roughly two thirds are singletons. The specimen was PBMCs. These TCRs come from a man in his sixties in good health and CMV-seropositive.

The rearrangement links TRBV25-1 to TRBJ1-6, with D maybe TRBD1 (5 bases). Germline CDR1 and CDR2: MGHDK and SYGVNS. V was trimmed by 4 bases and J by 6 bases, leaving 16 bases between them. The length of the CDR3 is 16 residues. The DNA for the CDR3 is TGTGCCAGCAGTGCAGCAGGGTCGTTAGGTAATTCACCCCTCCACTTT. Its protein is CASSAAGSLGNSPLHF.

The chain joins TRBV23-1 to TRBJ2-7; 9 bases are shared with TRBD2. TRBV23-1 is noted as an ORF with a role that remains uncertain. There are 20 residues in the CDR3. J lost 0 bases, V lost 1 base, and 16 bases had no gene match. The CDR3 DNA is TGCGCCAGCAGTCAATGGTCGACAGGGACGAAACTAGCGGGCTCCTACGAGCAGTACTTC. Encoded protein: CASSQWSTGTKLAGSYEQYF.

DNA for the CDR3: TGTGCCAGTAGAAAGTCAGGGAACTATGGCTACACCTTC. Its protein product is CASRKSGNYGYTF. This chain joins TRBV19 and TRBJ1-2; D might be TRBD1 (5 bases). Germline loops: CDR1 LNHDA, CDR2 SQIVND (reference sequence). V lost 6 bases and J 2 bases, leaving 10 bases between the germline ends. The CDR3 consists of 13 residues.

This chain's CDR3 is CASSQDGGAWEQYF. CDR3 bases: TGCGCCAGCAGCCAAGATGGGGGGGCCTGGGAGCAGTACTTC. The chain carries TRBV4-3 and TRBJ2-7; a weak D match, TRBD2 (7 bases). From germline, CDR1 is LGHNA and CDR2 YSLEER. The CDR3 contains 14 residues. Trimming shortened V by 0 bases and J by 7 bases, and 13 bases separated the two germline ends.

The chain couples TRBV6-5 to TRBJ2-2, with D maybe TRBD2 (5 bases). This CDR3 is built from 13 residues. V lost 6 bases to trimming and J lost 4 bases, with 9 bases between them. Germline CDR1 reads MNHEY; CDR2 reads SVGAGI. The CDR3 region is CASREGGTGELFF. In nucleotides, the CDR3 is TGTGCCAGCAGAGAAGGAGGCACCGGGGAGCTGTTTTTT.